The source of this T cell receptor (beta chain) is a study of blood T cell repertoires in COVID-19. Profiling relied on immunoSEQ multiplex PCR, and the TCRdb table lists in-frame clones only, not all of them. This sample yields more than 200,000 clones, of which approximately 86% are seen a single time; 6% to 7% belongs to the top ten. CDR3 size: 20 residues. Germline assignment: CDR1 SNHLY and CDR2 FYNNEI. V dropped 5 bases and J dropped 0 bases, with 26 bases sitting between them. The sample consisted of PBMCs or T cells enriched from blood (not recorded which). J is TRBJ2-1 and V is TRBV2, with D perhaps matching TRBD2 (7 bases). The clonotype comes from a woman under 40 with acute COVID-19. The CDR3 sequence is CASSRRRATGGLLSYNEQFF. For the CDR3, the DNA is TGTGCCAGCAGTAGGAGACGCGCAACGGGGGGCCTACTCTCCTACAATGAGCAGTTCTTC.